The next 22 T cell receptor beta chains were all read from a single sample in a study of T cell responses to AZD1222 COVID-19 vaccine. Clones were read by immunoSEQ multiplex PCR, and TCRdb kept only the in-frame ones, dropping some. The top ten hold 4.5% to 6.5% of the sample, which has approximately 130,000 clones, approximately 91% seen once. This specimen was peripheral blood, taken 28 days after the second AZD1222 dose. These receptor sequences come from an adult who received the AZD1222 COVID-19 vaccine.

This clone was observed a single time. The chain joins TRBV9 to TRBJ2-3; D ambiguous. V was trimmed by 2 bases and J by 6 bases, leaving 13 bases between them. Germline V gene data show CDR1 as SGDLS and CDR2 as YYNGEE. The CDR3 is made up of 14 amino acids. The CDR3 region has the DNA TGTGCCAGCAGCGTCCTGGCATACCCGGATACGCAGTATTTT. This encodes CASSVLAYPDTQYF.

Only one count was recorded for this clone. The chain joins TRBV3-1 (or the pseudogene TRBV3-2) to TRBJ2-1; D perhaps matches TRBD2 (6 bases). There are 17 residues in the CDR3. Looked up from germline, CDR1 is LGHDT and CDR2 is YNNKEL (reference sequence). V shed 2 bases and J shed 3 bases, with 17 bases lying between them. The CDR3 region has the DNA TGTGCCAGCAGCCAATGGCTAGCGCTCAATAACTACAATGAGCAGTTCTTC. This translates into CASSQWLALNNYNEQFF.

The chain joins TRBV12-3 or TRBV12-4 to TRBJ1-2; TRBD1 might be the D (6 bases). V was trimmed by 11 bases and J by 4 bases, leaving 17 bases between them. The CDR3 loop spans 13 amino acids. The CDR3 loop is CACNWGGGYGYTF. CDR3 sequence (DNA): TGTGCCTGCAACTGGGGAGGGGGCTATGGCTACACCTTC.

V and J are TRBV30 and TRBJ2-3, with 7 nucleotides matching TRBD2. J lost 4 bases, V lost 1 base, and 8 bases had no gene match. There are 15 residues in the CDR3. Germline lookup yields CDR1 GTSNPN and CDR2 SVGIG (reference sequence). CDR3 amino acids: CAWSGGGSLADTQYF. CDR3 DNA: TGTGCCTGGAGTGGGGGCGGGAGTTTGGCAGATACGCAGTATTTT.

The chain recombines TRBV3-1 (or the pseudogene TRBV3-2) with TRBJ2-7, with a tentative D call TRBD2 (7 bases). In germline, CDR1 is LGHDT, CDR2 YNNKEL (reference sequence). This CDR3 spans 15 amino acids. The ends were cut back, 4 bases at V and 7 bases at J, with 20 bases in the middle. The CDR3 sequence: CASSRLGGAREEQYF. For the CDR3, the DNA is TGTGCCAGCAGCCGGTTGGGGGGGGCGCGTGAAGAGCAGTACTTC.

The chain's CDR3 is CAWRPLTSGIDNEQFF. The CDR3 DNA reads TGTGCCTGGAGGCCTCTAACTAGCGGGATCGACAATGAGCAGTTCTTC. The chain recombines TRBV30 with TRBJ2-1, with TRBD2 identical over 10 bases. This CDR3 contains 16 residues. Germline trimming cut 3 bases from V and 5 bases from J; bases unmatched to any gene: 10. Germline V gene lookup returns CDR1 GTSNPN and CDR2 SVGIG (reference sequence).

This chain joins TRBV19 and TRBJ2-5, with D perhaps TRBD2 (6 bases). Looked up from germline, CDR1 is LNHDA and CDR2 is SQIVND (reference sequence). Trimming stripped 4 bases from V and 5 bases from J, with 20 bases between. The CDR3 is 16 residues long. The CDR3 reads CASSTITSWASETQYF. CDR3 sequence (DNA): TGTGCCAGTAGTACCATTACTAGCTGGGCCTCGGAGACCCAGTACTTC.

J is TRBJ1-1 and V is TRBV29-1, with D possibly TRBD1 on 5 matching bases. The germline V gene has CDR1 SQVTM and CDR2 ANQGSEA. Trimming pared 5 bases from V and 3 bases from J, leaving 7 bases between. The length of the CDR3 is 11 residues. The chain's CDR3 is CSVQGYTEAFF. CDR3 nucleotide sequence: TGCAGCGTTCAGGGATACACTGAAGCTTTCTTT.

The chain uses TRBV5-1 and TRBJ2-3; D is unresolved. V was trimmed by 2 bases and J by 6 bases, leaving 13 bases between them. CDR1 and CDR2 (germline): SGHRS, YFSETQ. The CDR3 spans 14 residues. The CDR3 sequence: CASSFLYDGDTQYF. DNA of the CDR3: TGCGCCAGCAGCTTTTTATATGACGGGGATACGCAGTATTTT.

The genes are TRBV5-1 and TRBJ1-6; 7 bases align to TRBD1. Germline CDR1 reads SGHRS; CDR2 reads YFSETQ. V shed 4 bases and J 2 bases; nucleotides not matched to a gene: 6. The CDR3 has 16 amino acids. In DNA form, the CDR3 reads TGCGCCAGCAGCCAGGGGGGGAACCCCTATAATTCACCCCTCCACTTT. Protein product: CASSQGGNPYNSPLHF.

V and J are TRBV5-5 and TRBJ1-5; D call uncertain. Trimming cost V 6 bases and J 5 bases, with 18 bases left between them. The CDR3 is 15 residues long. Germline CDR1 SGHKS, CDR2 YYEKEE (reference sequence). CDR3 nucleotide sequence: TGTGCCAGCACCCGAGCTGCGGGGAGTGATCAGCCCCAGCATTTT. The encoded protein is CASTRAAGSDQPQHF. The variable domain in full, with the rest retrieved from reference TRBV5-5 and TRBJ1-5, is DAGVTQSPTHLIKTRGQQVTLRCSPISGHKSVSWYQQVLGQGPQFIFQYYEKEERGRGNFPDRFSARQFPNYSSELNVNALLLGDSALYLCASTRAAGSDQPQHFGDGTRLSIL.

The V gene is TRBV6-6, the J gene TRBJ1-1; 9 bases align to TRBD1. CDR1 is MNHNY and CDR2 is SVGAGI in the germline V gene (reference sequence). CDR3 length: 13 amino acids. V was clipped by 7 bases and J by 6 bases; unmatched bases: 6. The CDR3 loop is CASIPQGAAEAFF. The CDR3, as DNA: TGTGCCAGCATCCCACAGGGGGCGGCTGAAGCTTTCTTT.

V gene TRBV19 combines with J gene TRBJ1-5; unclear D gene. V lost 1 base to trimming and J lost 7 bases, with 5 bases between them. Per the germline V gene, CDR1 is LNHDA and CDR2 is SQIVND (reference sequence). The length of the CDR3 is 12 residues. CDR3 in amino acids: CASSIGAQPQHF. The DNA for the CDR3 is TGTGCCAGTAGTATAGGGGCACAGCCCCAGCATTTT.

This chain's CDR3 is CASSYSTGGYEQYF. In nucleotides, the CDR3 is TGTGCCAGCAGTTACTCGACAGGGGGCTACGAGCAGTACTTC. The chain uses TRBV6-6 and TRBJ2-7, with TRBD1 identical over 9 bases. Trimming removed 0 bases from V and 3 bases from J; junction bases left unmatched: 0. The CDR3 contains 14 residues. Germline V gene sequence: CDR1 MNHNY, CDR2 SVGAGI (reference sequence).

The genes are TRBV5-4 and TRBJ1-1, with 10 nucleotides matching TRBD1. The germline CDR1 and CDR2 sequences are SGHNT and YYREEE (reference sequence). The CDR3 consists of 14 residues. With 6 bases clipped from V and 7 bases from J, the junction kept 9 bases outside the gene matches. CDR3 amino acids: CASTTNRDRGEAFF. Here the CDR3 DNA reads TGTGCCAGCACCACGAACCGGGACAGGGGTGAAGCTTTCTTT.

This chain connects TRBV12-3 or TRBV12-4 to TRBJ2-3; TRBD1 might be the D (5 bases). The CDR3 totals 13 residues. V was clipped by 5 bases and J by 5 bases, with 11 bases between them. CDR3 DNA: TGTGCCAGCAGTCTCCGAAGGGGAGATACGCAGTATTTT. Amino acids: CASSLRRGDTQYF.

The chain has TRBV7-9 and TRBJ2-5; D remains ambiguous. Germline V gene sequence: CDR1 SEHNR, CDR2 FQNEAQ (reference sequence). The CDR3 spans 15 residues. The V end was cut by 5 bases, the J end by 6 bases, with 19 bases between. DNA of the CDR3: TGTGCCAGCAGCCCCCTAGGTTTAGGTGAGAAGACCCAGTACTTC. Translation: CASSPLGLGEKTQYF. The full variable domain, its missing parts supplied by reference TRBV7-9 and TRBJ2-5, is DTGVSQNPRHKITKRGQNVTFRCDPISEHNRLYWYRQTLGQGPEFLTYFQNEAQLEKSRLLSDRFSAERPKGSFSTLEIQRTEQGDSAMYLCASSPLGLGEKTQYFGPGTRLLVL.

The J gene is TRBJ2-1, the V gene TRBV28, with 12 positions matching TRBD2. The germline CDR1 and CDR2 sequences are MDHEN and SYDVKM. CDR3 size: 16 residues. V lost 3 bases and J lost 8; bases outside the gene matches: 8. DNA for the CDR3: TGTGCCAGCAGTTTGACTAGCGGGAGTATGGGCTATGAGCAGTTCTTC. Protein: CASSLTSGSMGYEQFF.

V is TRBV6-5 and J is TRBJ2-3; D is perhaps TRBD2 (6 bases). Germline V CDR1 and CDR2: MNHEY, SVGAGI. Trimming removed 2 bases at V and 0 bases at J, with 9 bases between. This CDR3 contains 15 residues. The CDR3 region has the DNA TGTGCCAGCAGTTACCGGGCGGGGAGCACAGATACGCAGTATTTT. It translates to CASSYRAGSTDTQYF.

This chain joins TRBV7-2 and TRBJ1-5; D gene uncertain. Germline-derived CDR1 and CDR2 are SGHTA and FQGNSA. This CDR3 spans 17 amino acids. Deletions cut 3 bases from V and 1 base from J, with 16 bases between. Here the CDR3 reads CASSLVATPGSNQPQHF. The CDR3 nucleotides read TGTGCCAGCAGCTTGGTAGCCACCCCTGGGAGCAATCAGCCCCAGCATTTT.

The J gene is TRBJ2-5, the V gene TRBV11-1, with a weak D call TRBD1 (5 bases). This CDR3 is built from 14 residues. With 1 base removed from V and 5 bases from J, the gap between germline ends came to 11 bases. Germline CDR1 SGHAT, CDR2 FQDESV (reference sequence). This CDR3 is CASSLVAGLETQYF. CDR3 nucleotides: TGTGCCAGCAGCTTAGTGGCAGGGCTGGAGACCCAGTACTTC.

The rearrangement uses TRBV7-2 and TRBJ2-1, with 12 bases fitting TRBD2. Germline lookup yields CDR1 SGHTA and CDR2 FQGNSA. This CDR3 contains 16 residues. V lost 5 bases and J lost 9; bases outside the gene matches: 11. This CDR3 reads CASSPLSSGRATEQFF. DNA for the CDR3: TGTGCCAGCAGCCCCCTCTCTAGCGGGAGGGCCACTGAGCAGTTCTTC.